This entry concerns a single T cell receptor beta chain. Its antigen is not identified. Amplification used 60 Vbeta primers and 13 Jbeta primers. TCRdb keeps only in-frame clones here, not all; method: immunoSEQ multiplex PCR. Found here are under 150,000 clones, about 84% of them singletons; the top ten hold roughly 2.4%. The data were obtained in a study of cytomegalovirus exposure and HLA in healthy donors. Whole-study findings and limits: Around 18,000 TCR beta sequences were associated with HLA alleles at 0.05 false discovery rate in a later analysis. It was in a later analysis that TCR association rates were seen to vary by HLA locus, highest for DRB1 and lowest for HLA-C.

Deletions cut 4 bases from V and 5 bases from J, with 16 bases between. The CDR3 has 15 amino acids. Germline V gene lookup returns CDR1 SGHRS and CDR2 YFSETQ. Sequences were obtained from PBMCs. This chain connects TRBV5-1 to TRBJ2-1, with D tentatively TRBD2 (6 bases). This clonotype was sampled from a man in his fifties in good health and CMV-seronegative. In nucleotides, the CDR3 is TGCGCCAGCAGCGCGGGACTTGACACTCACAATGAGCAGTTCTTC. It translates to CASSAGLDTHNEQFF.